One sample yielded the 23 T cell receptor beta chains listed below, sequenced in a study of human T cells and chemical hapten exposure. Time point of the sample: patch test 2, 6 weeks after DPC sensitization. Treatment of the sample: therapeutic diphenylcyclopropenone sensitization with weekly scalp DPC. Each CDR3 protein gets one entry after TCRdb re-called the RACE reads with MiXCR. In the table there are more than 110,000 distinct CDR3 sequences, around 11% of which are singletons. The material sequenced was whole blood, taken in connection with sensitization to the hapten diphenylcyclopropenone (DPC). Receptor source: a woman aged 50 to 60 with alopecia areata. Some clones in this sample may be carry-over from other donors' samples.

This chain joins TRBV28 and TRBJ1-5; maybe TRBD1 (5 bases). The V gene lost 6 bases and the J gene lost 1 base, with 13 bases spanning the gap. This CDR3 region has 15 residues. CDR1 is MDHEN and CDR2 is SYDVKM in the germline V gene. Here the CDR3 DNA reads TGTGCCAGCAGACTTTCCGGGGGAAGCAATCAGCCCCAGCATTTT. Protein: CASRLSGGSNQPQHF.

The chain couples TRBV6-6 to TRBJ1-5; 8 bases map to TRBD1. Trimming took 7 bases from V and 7 from J; bases not matched to a gene: 6. The CDR3 length is 13 residues. Germline assignment: CDR1 MNHNY and CDR2 SVGAGI (reference sequence). The DNA for the CDR3 is TGTGCCAGCACCCAGGGGGCACAGCAGCCCCAGCATTTT. This encodes CASTQGAQQPQHF.

This clonotype has at least ten counts. J is TRBJ2-7 and V is TRBV20-1; D possibly corresponds to TRBD2 (5 bases). The CDR3 covers 13 residues. Germline V gives CDR1 DFQATT, CDR2 SNEGSKA (reference sequence). Trimming stripped 3 bases from V and 2 bases from J, with 11 bases between. The CDR3 coding sequence is TGCAGTGCTAGGAGGGCACCTACCTACGAGCAGTACTTC. Protein: CSARRAPTYEQYF.

The genes are TRBV19 and TRBJ2-1; D might be TRBD1 (5 bases). Trimming left V 4 bases short and J 3 bases short, with 19 bases between. The CDR3 spans 17 residues. Germline loops: CDR1 LNHDA, CDR2 SQIVND (reference sequence). The DNA for the CDR3 is TGTGCCAGTAGTAACGACGGACACCAGGGAAGCTACAATGAGCAGTTCTTC. This gives the protein CASSNDGHQGSYNEQFF.

In its sample, this clonotype was seen many times. The chain couples TRBV12-3 or TRBV12-4 to TRBJ2-6; tentatively, D is TRBD1 (6 bases). With 7 bases removed from V and 1 base from J, the gap between germline ends came to 20 bases. The length of the CDR3 is 18 residues. The CDR3 region has the DNA TGTGCCAGCACCCCCGCGGTGGGGGCCGGGTCTGGGGCCAACGTCCTGACTTTC. This gives the protein CASTPAVGAGSGANVLTF.

A few counts support this clonotype. The chain recombines TRBV10-3 with TRBJ1-5, with D unresolved. This CDR3 is 15 amino acids long. Between the trimmed V and J ends, which lost 5 bases and 0 bases, there was a span of 11 bases. Germline lookup yields CDR1 ENHRY and CDR2 SYGVKD. The CDR3 spells CAISPKGNSNQPQHF. The CDR3 bases are TGTGCCATCAGTCCTAAGGGAAATAGCAATCAGCCCCAGCATTTT.

The chain uses TRBV6-5 and TRBJ2-5; 8 positions agree with TRBD1. V lost 5 bases, J lost 1 base, and 6 bases stayed unmatched. This CDR3 comprises 15 residues. Germline lookup yields CDR1 MNHEY and CDR2 SVGAGI. CDR3 residues: CASSTDRAPQETQYF. The CDR3 DNA sequence: TGTGCCAGCAGTACGGACAGGGCCCCCCAAGAGACCCAGTACTTC.

This clonotype was observed a few times. The chain is built from TRBV27 and TRBJ2-1, with 7 bases aligning to TRBD2. With V trimmed by 6 bases and J by 0 bases, 8 bases remained unmatched. CDR3 length equals 16 residues. Germline CDR1 and CDR2: MNHEY and SMNVEV (reference sequence). CDR3: CASRAGKRDSYNEQFF. The CDR3 DNA reads TGTGCCAGCAGGGCCGGAAAGCGGGACTCCTACAATGAGCAGTTCTTC.

This clonotype was observed many times. The junction departs from the called germline gene at one end, perhaps through a read error. The chain couples TRBV10-2 to TRBJ1-2; D possibly corresponds to TRBD1 (6 bases). Germline loops: CDR1 WSHSY, CDR2 SAAADI. The length of the CDR3 is 12 residues. The CDR3 DNA reads as TGCGCCATTGAGACAGGTTACTACGGCTACACCTTC. Protein product: CAIETGYYGYTF.

This clonotype has a count of ten or more. The chain is built from TRBV30 and TRBJ2-5, with 8 nucleotides matching TRBD2. This CDR3 contains 14 residues. The germline V gene has CDR1 GTSNPN and CDR2 SVGIG (reference sequence). V lost 1 base to trimming and J lost 4 bases; unmatched junction nucleotides: 5. CDR3 protein: CAWSALAGGETQYF. In DNA form, the CDR3 reads TGTGCCTGGAGTGCTCTAGCGGGCGGAGAGACCCAGTACTTC. The full variable domain, rest sourced from reference TRBV30 and TRBJ2-5, is SQTIHQWPATLVQPVGSPLSLECTVEGTSNPNLYWYRQAAGRGLQLLFYSVGIGQISSEVPQNLSASRPQDRQFILSSKKLLLSDSGFYLCAWSALAGGETQYFGPGTRLLVL.

This clonotype was recorded a few times. The genes are TRBV10-3 and TRBJ2-3, with no clear D. The CDR3 extends over 13 amino acids. V lost 8 bases and J lost 5, with 14 bases in between. CDR1 ENHRY and CDR2 SYGVKD come from the germline V gene. The CDR3 region is CAILEPAQDTQYF. The CDR3 nucleotides read TGTGCCATCTTAGAGCCAGCGCAAGATACGCAGTATTTT.

This clonotype has only a few counts. The chain recombines TRBV29-1 with TRBJ2-7, with D unresolved. With 4 bases removed from V and 0 bases from J, the gap between germline ends came to 13 bases. Germline V lookup: CDR1 SQVTM, CDR2 ANQGSEA. CDR3 length: 14 residues. This CDR3 reads CSVVTDNLSYEQYF. CDR3 sequence (DNA): TGCAGCGTTGTAACGGATAATCTCTCCTACGAGCAGTACTTC.

J is TRBJ2-3 and V is TRBV5-5; D gene unclear. Trimming left V 0 bases short and J 2 bases short, with 7 bases between. The CDR3 extends over 14 amino acids. Germline values: CDR1 SGHKS, CDR2 YYEKEE (reference sequence). The CDR3 nucleotides read TGTGCCAGCAGCTTGGTGTTTATCACAGATACGCAGTATTTT. Its translation: CASSLVFITDTQYF.

V is TRBV27 and J is TRBJ1-1; D is undetermined. The CDR3 spans 13 residues. Germline CDR1 and CDR2: MNHEY and SMNVEV (reference sequence). Trimming pared 3 bases from V and 6 bases from J, leaving 11 bases between. CDR3 DNA sequence: TGTGCCAGCAGTTTGGGGATAGCTTCTGAAGCTTTCTTT. The encoded protein is CASSLGIASEAFF.

In this sample, this clonotype turned up a few times. The chain joins TRBV10-3 to TRBJ2-2; D may be TRBD2 (7 bases). Trimming stripped 2 bases from V and 5 bases from J, with 18 bases between. Per germline, CDR1 ENHRY and CDR2 SYGVKD. The CDR3 extends over 17 amino acids. CDR3 nucleotide sequence: TGTGCCATCAGTGAGAGGGGGAGGGCGACCCTGACCGGGGAGCTGTTTTTT. It is translated as CAISERGRATLTGELFF.

The CDR3 sequence: CASSLDRGPNYGYTF. As DNA, the CDR3 is TGTGCCAGCAGCTTAGATAGGGGGCCTAACTATGGCTACACCTTC. The genes are TRBV7-2 and TRBJ1-2; 7 bases match TRBD1. Germline-derived CDR1 and CDR2 are SGHTA and FQGNSA. There are 15 residues in the CDR3. The V and J ends lost 1 base and 0 bases, in that order; junction bases with no gene match: 2.

This clonotype was counted many times. The chain is built from TRBV10-3 and TRBJ2-4; no definite D call. The V gene lost 0 bases and the J gene lost 0 bases, with 6 bases spanning the gap. The CDR3 sequence is 15 residues long. The germline CDR1 and CDR2 sequences are ENHRY and SYGVKD. CDR3 region: CAISESTLAKNIQYF. CDR3 nucleotide sequence: TGTGCCATCAGTGAGTCGACTTTAGCCAAAAACATTCAGTACTTC.

This clonotype showed up many times. The V gene is TRBV6-2 or TRBV6-3, the J gene TRBJ2-7; D gene uncertain. The CDR3 has 11 amino acids. V was clipped by 4 bases and J by 7 bases, with 8 bases between them. Germline assignment: CDR1 MNHEY and CDR2 SVGEGT. The CDR3 nucleotides read TGTGCCAGCAGTTTCTTCATGGAGCAGTACTTC. Protein sequence: CASSFFMEQYF.

The rearrangement uses TRBV6-6 and TRBJ2-7; tentative D call: TRBD2 (5 bases). Between the trimmed V and J ends, which lost 2 bases and 2 bases, there was a span of 13 bases. CDR1 is MNHNY, CDR2 SVGAGI, per germline (reference sequence). This CDR3 comprises 15 residues. The CDR3 nucleotides are TGTGCCAGCAGTTACCCTGCTAGCCGAACCTACGAGCAGTACTTC. This codes for CASSYPASRTYEQYF.

The gene calls are TRBV2 and TRBJ2-3, with D possibly being TRBD2 (5 bases). The CDR3 extends over 13 amino acids. The V gene's germline CDR1 is SNHLY and CDR2 FYNNEI. The V end was cut by 5 bases, the J end by 1 base, with 7 bases between. This CDR3 is CASSWERTDTQYF. Here the CDR3 DNA reads TGTGCCAGCAGTTGGGAGCGCACAGATACGCAGTATTTT.

J is TRBJ2-1 and V is TRBV29-1; D might be TRBD2 (6 bases). Germline V CDR1 and CDR2: SQVTM, ANQGSEA. The CDR3 covers 15 residues. V was pared by 4 bases and J by 4 bases, with 17 bases between. CDR3 in DNA: TGCAGCGTTGCTATAACCAGCGGGTTATACAATGAGCAGTTCTTC. This translates into CSVAITSGLYNEQFF.

This clonotype has a count of ten or more. The chain carries TRBV5-4 and TRBJ2-7; possibly TRBD1 for D (6 bases). In germline, CDR1 is SGHNT, CDR2 YYREEE (reference sequence). The CDR3 sequence is 15 residues long. Trimming removed 0 bases at V and 0 bases at J, with 10 bases between. As DNA, the CDR3 is TGTGCCAGCAGCTTGGAACAGGGCCCCTCCTACGAGCAGTACTTC. This translates into CASSLEQGPSYEQYF.

The rearrangement links TRBV18 to TRBJ2-1; 7 bases map to TRBD1. With V trimmed by 4 bases and J by 6 bases, 3 bases remained unmatched. The CDR3 extends over 13 amino acids. Germline V gene data show CDR1 as KGHSH and CDR2 as LQKENI. In nucleotides, the CDR3 is TGTGCCAGCTCACAGGGACAGCCCAATGAGCAGTTCTTC. Its protein product is CASSQGQPNEQFF.